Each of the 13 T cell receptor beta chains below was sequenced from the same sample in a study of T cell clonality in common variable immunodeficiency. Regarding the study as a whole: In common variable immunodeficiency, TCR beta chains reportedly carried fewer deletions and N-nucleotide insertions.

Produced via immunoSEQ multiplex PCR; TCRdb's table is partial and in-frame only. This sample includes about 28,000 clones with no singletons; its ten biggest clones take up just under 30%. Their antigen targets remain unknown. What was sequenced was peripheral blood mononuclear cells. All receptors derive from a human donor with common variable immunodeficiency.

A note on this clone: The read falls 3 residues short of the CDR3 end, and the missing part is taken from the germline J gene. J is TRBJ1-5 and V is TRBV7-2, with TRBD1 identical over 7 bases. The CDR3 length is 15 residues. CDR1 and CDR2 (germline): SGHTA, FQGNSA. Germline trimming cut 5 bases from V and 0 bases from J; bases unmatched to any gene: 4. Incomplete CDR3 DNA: TGTGCCAGCAGCCTGACAGGGAATAGCAATCAGCCC. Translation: CASSLTGNSNQP. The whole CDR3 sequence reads CASSLTGNSNQPQHF.

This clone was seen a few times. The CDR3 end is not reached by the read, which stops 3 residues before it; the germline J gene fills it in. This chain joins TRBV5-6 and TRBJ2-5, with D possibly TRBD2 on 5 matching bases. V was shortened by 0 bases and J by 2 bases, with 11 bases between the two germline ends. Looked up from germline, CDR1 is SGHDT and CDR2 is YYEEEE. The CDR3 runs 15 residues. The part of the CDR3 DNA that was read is TGTGCCAGCAGCTTGGTTGCTAGCCTACAAGAGACC. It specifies CASSLVASLQET. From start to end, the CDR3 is CASSLVASLQETQYF.

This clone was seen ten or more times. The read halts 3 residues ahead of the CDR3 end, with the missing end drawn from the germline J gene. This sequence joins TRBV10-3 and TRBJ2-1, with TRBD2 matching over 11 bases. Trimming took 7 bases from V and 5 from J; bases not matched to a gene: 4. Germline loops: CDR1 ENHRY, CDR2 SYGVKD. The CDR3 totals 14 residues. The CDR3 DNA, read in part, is TGTGCCATCATGATGACTAGCGGGGACAATGAG. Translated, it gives CAIMMTSGDNE. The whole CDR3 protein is CAIMMTSGDNEQFF.

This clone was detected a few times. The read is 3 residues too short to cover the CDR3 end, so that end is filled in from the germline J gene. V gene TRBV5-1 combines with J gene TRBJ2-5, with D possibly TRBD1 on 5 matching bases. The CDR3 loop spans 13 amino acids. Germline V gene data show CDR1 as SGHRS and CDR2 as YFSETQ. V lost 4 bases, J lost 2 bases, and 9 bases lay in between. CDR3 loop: CASSRTFQETQYF. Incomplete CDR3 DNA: TGCGCCAGCAGCCGGACATTTCAAGAGACC.

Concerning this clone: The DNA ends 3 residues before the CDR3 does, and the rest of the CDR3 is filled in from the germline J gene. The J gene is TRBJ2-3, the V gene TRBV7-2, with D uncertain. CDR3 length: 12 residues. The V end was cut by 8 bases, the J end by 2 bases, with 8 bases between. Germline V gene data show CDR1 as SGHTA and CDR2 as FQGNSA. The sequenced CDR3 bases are TGTGCCAGCTTCTCTTTCACAGATACG. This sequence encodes CASFSFTDT. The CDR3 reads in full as CASFSFTDTQYF.

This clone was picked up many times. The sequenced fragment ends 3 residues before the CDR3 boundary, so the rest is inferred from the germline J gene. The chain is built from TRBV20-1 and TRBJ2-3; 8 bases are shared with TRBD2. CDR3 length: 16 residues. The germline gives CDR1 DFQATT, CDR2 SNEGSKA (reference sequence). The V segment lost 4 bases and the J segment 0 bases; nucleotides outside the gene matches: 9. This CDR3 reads CSAKAGEESSTDTQYF. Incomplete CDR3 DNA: TGCAGTGCTAAAGCGGGGGAGGAATCTAGCACAGATACG.

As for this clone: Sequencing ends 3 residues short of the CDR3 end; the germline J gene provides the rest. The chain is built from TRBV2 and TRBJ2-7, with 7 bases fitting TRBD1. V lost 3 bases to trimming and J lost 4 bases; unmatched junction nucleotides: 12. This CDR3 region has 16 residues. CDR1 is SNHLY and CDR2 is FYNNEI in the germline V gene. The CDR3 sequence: CASSDGPDRAFYEQYF. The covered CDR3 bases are TGTGCCAGCAGTGACGGCCCCGACAGGGCCTTTTACGAG.

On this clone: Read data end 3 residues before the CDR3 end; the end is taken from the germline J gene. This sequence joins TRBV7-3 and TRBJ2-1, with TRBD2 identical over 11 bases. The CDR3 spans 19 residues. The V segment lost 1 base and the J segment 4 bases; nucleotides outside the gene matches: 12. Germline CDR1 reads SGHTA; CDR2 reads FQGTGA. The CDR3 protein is CASSLRGRLAGPYYNEQFF. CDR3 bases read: TGTGCCAGCAGCTTAAGGGGTCGACTAGCGGGGCCGTATTACAATGAG.

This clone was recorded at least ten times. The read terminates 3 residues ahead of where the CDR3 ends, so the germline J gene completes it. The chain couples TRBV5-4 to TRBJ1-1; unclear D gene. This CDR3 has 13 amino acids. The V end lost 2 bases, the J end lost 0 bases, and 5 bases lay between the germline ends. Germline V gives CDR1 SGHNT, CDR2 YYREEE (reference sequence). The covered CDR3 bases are TGTGCCAGCAGCTTCACAGTGAACACTGAA. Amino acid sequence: CASSFTVNTE. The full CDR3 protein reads CASSFTVNTEAFF. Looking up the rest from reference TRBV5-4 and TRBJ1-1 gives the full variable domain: ETGVTQSPTHLIKTRGQQVTLRCSSQSGHNTVSWYQQALGQGPQFIFQYYREEENGRGNFPPRFSGLQFPNYSSELNVNALELDDSALYLCASSFTVNTEAFFGQGTRLTVV.

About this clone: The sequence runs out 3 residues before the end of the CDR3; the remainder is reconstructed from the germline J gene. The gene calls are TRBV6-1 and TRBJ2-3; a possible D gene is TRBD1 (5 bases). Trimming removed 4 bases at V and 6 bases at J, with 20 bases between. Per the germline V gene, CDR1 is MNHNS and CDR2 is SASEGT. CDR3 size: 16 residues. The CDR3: CASSVLGRRSRDTQYF. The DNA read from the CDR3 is TGTGCCAGCAGTGTATTGGGGCGGCGGTCACGCGATACG.

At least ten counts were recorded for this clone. The CDR3: CSARPGTSARQETQYF. The CDR3 DNA, read in part, is TGCAGTGCTAGACCCGGGACTAGCGCTAGACAAGAGACC. V gene TRBV20-1 combines with J gene TRBJ2-5; 10 nucleotides align to TRBD2. The read gets to within 3 residues of the CDR3 end, and the germline J gene fills in the rest. CDR1 is DFQATT, CDR2 SNEGSKA, per germline (reference sequence). This CDR3 contains 16 residues. Trimming took 2 bases from V and 2 from J; bases not matched to a gene: 8.

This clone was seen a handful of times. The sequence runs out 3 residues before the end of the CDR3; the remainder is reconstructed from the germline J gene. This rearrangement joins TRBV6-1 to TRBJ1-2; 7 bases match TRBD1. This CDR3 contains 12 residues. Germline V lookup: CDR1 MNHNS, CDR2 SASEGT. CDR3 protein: CASSEGGQVYTF. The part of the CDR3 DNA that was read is TGTGCCAGCAGTGAAGGTGGACAGGTA.

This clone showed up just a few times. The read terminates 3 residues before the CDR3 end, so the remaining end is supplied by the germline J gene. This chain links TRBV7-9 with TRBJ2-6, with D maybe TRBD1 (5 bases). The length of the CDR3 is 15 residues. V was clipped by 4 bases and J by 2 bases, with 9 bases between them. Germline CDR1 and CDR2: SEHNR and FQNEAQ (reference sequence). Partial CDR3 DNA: TGTGCCAGCAGCTCCCAGGGTGCTGGGGCCAACGTC. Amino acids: CASSSQGAGANV. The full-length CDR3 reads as CASSSQGAGANVLTF. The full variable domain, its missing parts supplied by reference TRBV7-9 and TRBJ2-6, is DTGVSQNPRHKITKRGQNVTFRCDPISEHNRLYWYRQTLGQGPEFLTYFQNEAQLEKSRLLSDRFSAERPKGSFSTLEIQRTEQGDSAMYLCASSSQGAGANVLTFGAGSRLTVL.